A selection of T cell receptor beta chains follows, all from one sample in a study of T-cell reconstitution after alpha-beta-depleted transplantation in children. TCRdb reprocessed the PCR reads via MiXCR and lists one record per CDR3 protein. The sample holds 600,000 to 700,000 distinct CDR3 sequences, approximately 15% seen once. The source was PBMCs from the stem cell graft donor, collected from the stem cell graft. Receptor source: a human donor who donated a stem cell graft to a child with acute myeloid leukemia. Each CDR3 is given with its conserved first and last residue. A D gene is named only where the DNA matches it firmly. Expanded clones get a size class; other rows say once, few or many, or leave the size out.

d_call | j_call | clone_size | v_call | cdr3_aa
NA | TRBJ2-5 | NA | TRBV11-2 | CASSFRWGQETQYF
NA | TRBJ2-5 | NA | TRBV7-9 | CASSLGGQGSMVETQYF
TRBD2 | TRBJ2-1 | many | TRBV15 | CATSREGGDYNEQFF
TRBD2 | TRBJ2-1 | few | TRBV20-1 | CSARQLAGGGYNEQFF
TRBD1 | TRBJ1-5 | NA | TRBV2 | CASSEGWDSNQPQHF
NA | TRBJ2-5 | NA | TRBV5-1 | CASRKQPAEETQYF
NA | TRBJ2-1 | NA | TRBV5-4 | CASTPNRESYNEQFF
NA | TRBJ1-1 | NA | TRBV7-9 | CASSLPTTENTEAFF
NA | TRBJ1-2 | few | TRBV12-3/TRBV12-4 | CASSLVLSAAGRGYTF
NA | TRBJ1-2 | many | TRBV12-3/TRBV12-4 | CASSQGPRNYGYTF